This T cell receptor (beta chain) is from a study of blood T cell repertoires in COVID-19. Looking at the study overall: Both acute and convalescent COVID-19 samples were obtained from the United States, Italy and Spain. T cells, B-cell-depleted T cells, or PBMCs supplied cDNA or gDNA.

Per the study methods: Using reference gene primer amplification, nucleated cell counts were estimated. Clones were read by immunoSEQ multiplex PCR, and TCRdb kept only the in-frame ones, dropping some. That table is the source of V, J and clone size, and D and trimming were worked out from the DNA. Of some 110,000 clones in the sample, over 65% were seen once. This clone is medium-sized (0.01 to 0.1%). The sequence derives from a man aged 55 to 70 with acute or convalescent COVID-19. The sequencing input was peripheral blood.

CDR3 in amino acids: CSAEGDVSEQYF. CDR3 DNA: TGCAGCGCCGAGGGGGATGTTAGCGAGCAGTACTTC. The chain employs TRBV29-1 and TRBJ2-7; tentatively, D is TRBD1 (6 bases). Germline-derived CDR1 and CDR2 are SQVTM and ANQGSEA. Trimming stripped 7 bases from V and 6 bases from J, with 16 bases between. The CDR3 is 12 residues long.